Shown below are 21 T cell receptor beta chains from a single sample sequenced in a study of human T cells and chemical hapten exposure. Via MiXCR, TCRdb re-called the RACE reads, giving one row per CDR3 protein. The table lists about 84,000 distinct CDR3 sequences, 10% to 13% of them singletons. Time point meaning: patch test 3, about 24 weeks after DPC sensitization. Specified treatment: therapeutic diphenylcyclopropenone sensitization with weekly scalp DPC. Specimen: whole blood, collected in connection with sensitization to the hapten diphenylcyclopropenone (DPC). Receptors originate from a woman aged 45 to 65 with alopecia areata. Some clones in this sample may be carry-over from other donors' samples.

The V and J genes are TRBV4-2 and TRBJ2-2; D tentatively reads TRBD1 or TRBD2 (7 bases each). The CDR3 has 17 residues. Germline lookup yields CDR1 LGHNA and CDR2 YNFKEQ. The V end lost 4 bases, the J end lost 6 bases, and 21 bases lay between the germline ends. CDR3 amino acids: CASSLGVAGGGPGELFF. CDR3 bases: TGTGCCAGCAGCCTTGGGGTAGCAGGGGGGGGACCCGGGGAGCTGTTTTTT.

This clonotype has a count of ten or more. V gene TRBV20-1 combines with J gene TRBJ2-3; D call uncertain. The CDR3 consists of 13 residues. Per germline, CDR1 DFQATT and CDR2 SNEGSKA (reference sequence). V shed 2 bases and J shed 3 bases, with 9 bases lying between them. CDR3 in amino acids: CSARRPATDTQYF. The CDR3 nucleotides are TGCAGTGCTAGAAGGCCGGCGACAGATACGCAGTATTTT.

This clonotype was observed at least ten times. The chain employs TRBV11-2 and TRBJ2-7, with TRBD1 matching over 8 bases. This CDR3 contains 16 residues. Germline V gene data show CDR1 as SGHAT and CDR2 as FQNNGV. Trimming cost V 1 base and J 4 bases; bases outside gene matches: 9. Here the CDR3 reads CASSLALYRGEYEQYF. The CDR3 DNA reads as TGTGCCAGCAGCTTAGCCCTGTACAGGGGGGAGTACGAGCAGTACTTC.

The chain has TRBV7-2 and TRBJ2-7; TRBD2 might be the D (6 bases). V lost 1 base and J lost 2, with 15 bases in between. CDR3 length: 16 residues. Germline assignment: CDR1 SGHTA and CDR2 FQGNSA. CDR3 region: CASSLGGVAVPYEQYF. The CDR3 DNA reads as TGTGCCAGCAGCTTAGGGGGGGTAGCGGTCCCCTACGAGCAGTACTTC.

This clonotype was counted only a few times. The chain uses TRBV7-9 and TRBJ2-5, with no clear D. V lost 5 bases and J lost 1, with 5 bases in between. The germline CDR1 and CDR2 sequences are SEHNR and FQNEAQ (reference sequence). The CDR3 extends over 12 amino acids. The CDR3: CASSPSQETQYF. CDR3 DNA: TGTGCCAGCAGCCCGTCCCAAGAGACCCAGTACTTC.

The chain couples TRBV30 to TRBJ2-1; 13 bases are shared with TRBD2. Per germline, CDR1 GTSNPN and CDR2 SVGIG (reference sequence). V lost 0 bases and J lost 7; bases outside the gene matches: 3. The CDR3 is 15 amino acids. The CDR3 bases are TGTGCCTGGAGTGTACTGACTAGCGGGAGGAATGAGCAGTTCTTC. Encoded protein: CAWSVLTSGRNEQFF.

CDR3: CASSPPGSSYNEQFF. The CDR3 nucleotides are TGTGCCAGCAGCCCTCCGGGAAGCTCCTACAATGAGCAGTTCTTC. V usage is TRBV11-3 and J usage is TRBJ2-1; a possible D gene is TRBD2 (5 bases). The V and J ends lost 5 bases and 0 bases respectively, with 11 bases between them. The V gene's germline CDR1 is SGHNT and CDR2 YENEEA. The CDR3 sequence is 15 residues long.

This clonotype has a handful of counts. The chain links TRBV12-3 or TRBV12-4 to TRBJ1-2; D possibly corresponds to TRBD1 (6 bases). The CDR3 is 15 amino acids. V shed 6 bases and J shed 0 bases, with 14 bases lying between them. This CDR3 reads CASSPTGGPNYGYTF. For the CDR3, the DNA is TGTGCCAGCAGCCCGACAGGCGGTCCTAACTATGGCTACACCTTC.

The chain joins TRBV6-5 to TRBJ2-3, with 9 positions matching TRBD2. Germline CDR1 is MNHEY and CDR2 is SVGAGI. The length of the CDR3 is 15 residues. Unmatched junction bases numbered 1, after V lost 2 bases and J lost 1 base. CDR3 sequence: CASSYGGRGTDTQYF. The CDR3 DNA is TGTGCCAGCAGTTACGGCGGGAGGGGCACAGATACGCAGTATTTT.

This clonotype was counted ten times or more. CDR3 protein: CASSRQSPIGVNTIYF. The CDR3 region has the DNA TGCGCCAGCAGCCGCCAATCACCCATAGGGGTAAACACCATATATTTT. The chain is built from TRBV4-1 and TRBJ1-3, with D tentatively TRBD1 (5 bases). The germline V gene has CDR1 MGHRA and CDR2 YSYEKL. The CDR3 runs 16 residues. The V and J ends lost 4 bases and 6 bases respectively, with 19 bases between them.

This clonotype was seen repeatedly, ten times or more. The genes are TRBV30 and TRBJ1-1; no reliable D call. The CDR3 spans 13 residues. Trimming removed 3 bases from V and 0 bases from J, with 8 bases in between. Germline V CDR1 and CDR2: GTSNPN, SVGIG (reference sequence). CDR3 coding DNA: TGTGCCTGGAGCTTAGGGATGAACACTGAAGCTTTCTTT. The encoded protein is CAWSLGMNTEAFF.

This clonotype was observed at least ten times. The chain couples TRBV3-1 to TRBJ1-5; tentative D call: TRBD1 (5 bases). The CDR3 loop spans 15 amino acids. Trimming removed 0 bases from V and 7 bases from J, with 13 bases in between. Germline V lookup: CDR1 LGHDT, CDR2 YNNKEL (reference sequence). CDR3 in DNA: TGTGCCAGCAGCCAAGAGCCCTCTCGGGGGCAGCCCCAGCATTTT. This translates into CASSQEPSRGQPQHF.

CDR3 residues: CASSRLRDRQFF. In nucleotides, the CDR3 is TGTGCCAGCAGCCGCCTCCGGGACAGGCAGTTCTTC. The chain recombines TRBV12-3 or TRBV12-4 with TRBJ2-1; 7 nucleotides align to TRBD1. The CDR3 runs to 12 residues. Trimming cost V 6 bases and J 12 bases; bases outside gene matches: 8.

This clonotype was picked up a small number of times. The chain employs TRBV28 and TRBJ2-3; D remains unclear. Trimming left V 5 bases short and J 2 bases short, with 8 bases between. Germline values: CDR1 MDHEN, CDR2 SYDVKM. CDR3 length equals 13 residues. The CDR3 sequence is CASSHQLTDTQYF. In DNA, the CDR3 is TGTGCCAGCAGTCACCAGCTCACAGATACGCAGTATTTT.

This clonotype occurred a few times. The chain uses TRBV29-1 and TRBJ2-1; D ambiguous. Trimming removed 5 bases from V and 3 bases from J, with 11 bases in between. Per the germline V gene, CDR1 is SQVTM and CDR2 is ANQGSEA. CDR3 length: 13 residues. For the CDR3, the DNA is TGCAGCGTTTCCACAAGTAACTACAATGAGCAGTTCTTC. It yields the protein CSVSTSNYNEQFF.

This clonotype occurred a few times. The chain carries TRBV2 and TRBJ2-3; D unclear. Germline loops: CDR1 SNHLY, CDR2 FYNNEI. This CDR3 region has 13 residues. Trimming took 3 bases from V and 0 from J, leaving 4 bases between them. CDR3 protein: CASSDDSTDTQYF. CDR3 DNA sequence: TGTGCCAGCAGTGACGACAGCACAGATACGCAGTATTTT. The entire variable domain, with the rest obtained from reference TRBV2 and TRBJ2-3, is as follows: EPEVTQTPSHQVTQMGQEVILRCVPISNHLYFYWYRQILGQKVEFLVSFYNNEISEKSEIFDDQFSVERPDGSNFTLKIRSTKLEDSAMYFCASSDDSTDTQYFGPGTRLTVL.

This clonotype has a count of ten or more. This chain links TRBV6-2 or TRBV6-3 with TRBJ1-1; no firm D call. Trimming took 8 bases from V and 4 from J, leaving 11 bases between them. The length of the CDR3 is 12 residues. Germline assignment: CDR1 MNHEY and CDR2 SVGEGT. CDR3 bases: TGTGCCAGCTCGACGGTGAGCACTGAAGCTTTCTTT. This gives the protein CASSTVSTEAFF.

The chain uses TRBV16 and TRBJ2-7; D is possibly TRBD1 (7 bases). Trimming shortened V by 0 bases and J by 6 bases, and 12 bases separated the two germline ends. Germline lookup yields CDR1 KGHSY and CDR2 FQNENV. This CDR3 is built from 14 residues. CDR3 loop: CASSQSAQGGEQYF. The CDR3 bases are TGTGCCAGCAGCCAATCGGCCCAGGGGGGCGAGCAGTACTTC.

This clonotype was recorded many times. The DNA of the CDR3 is TGTGCCAGCAGCCTCCTAAACAGCAATAGCAATCAGCCCCAGCATTTT. Translating gives CASSLLNSNSNQPQHF. J is TRBJ1-5 and V is TRBV5-8; no firm D call. V was pared by 4 bases and J by 0 bases, with 14 bases between. The V gene's germline CDR1 is SGHTS and CDR2 YDEGEE. The CDR3 totals 16 residues.

This clonotype was counted ten times or more. The chain is built from TRBV19 and TRBJ2-1, with 9 bases fitting TRBD2. Germline CDR1 is LNHDA and CDR2 is SQIVND (reference sequence). The junction had 7 bases not matched to a gene; V was cut back by 7 bases and J by 9 bases. CDR3 length: 13 amino acids. CDR3 coding DNA: TGTGCCAGTAAGGCTAGCGGGACGGGTGAGCAGTTCTTC. The encoded protein is CASKASGTGEQFF.

The chain employs TRBV7-6 and TRBJ2-7, with 8 bases lining up with TRBD1. Germline CDR1 and CDR2: SGHVS and FNYEAQ. The CDR3 totals 17 residues. Germline trimming cut 4 bases from V and 3 bases from J; bases unmatched to any gene: 14. DNA for the CDR3: TGTGCCAGCAGCTCCGGACAGGGAAGAAACCCCCTCTACGAGCAGTACTTC. This encodes CASSSGQGRNPLYEQYF.